Each of the 3 T cell receptor beta chains below was sequenced from the same sample in a study of control samples from healthy donors and cancer patients. The data were produced by immunoSEQ multiplex PCR, yet TCRdb's version contains in-frame clones alone and is incomplete. The sample holds 100,000 to 150,000 clones, about 93% seen once. Sequences were obtained from PBMCs. The receptors shown here come from a middle-aged man with head and neck cancer.

The chain couples TRBV7-6 to TRBJ2-3; D assignment may be TRBD1 or TRBD2 (6 bases each). CDR1 and CDR2 (germline): SGHVS, FNYEAQ. Trimming pared 4 bases from V and 6 bases from J, leaving 17 bases between. CDR3 length: 15 residues. The CDR3 DNA is TGTGCCAGCAGCTCCCGTCGGGGGCAGAGGGATACGCAGTATTTT. It yields the protein CASSSRRGQRDTQYF.

In its sample, this clone was seen a few times. The chain combines TRBV2 with TRBJ1-2; the D is unclear. Trimming took 6 bases from V and 8 from J, leaving 10 bases between them. The CDR3 has 11 amino acids. From germline, CDR1 is SNHLY and CDR2 FYNNEI. This CDR3 is CASSPQEGYTF. The CDR3 DNA reads TGTGCCAGCAGCCCTCAAGAGGGCTACACCTTC.

The chain uses TRBV28 and TRBJ2-1, with 11 bases aligning to TRBD2. Germline values: CDR1 MDHEN, CDR2 SYDVKM. This CDR3 spans 15 amino acids. Trimming took 4 bases from V and 16 from J; bases not matched to a gene: 15. The CDR3 coding sequence is TGTGCCAGCAGTTCCGGGACTAGCGGCGGGCCGCGGGGATTCTTC. Amino acids: CASSSGTSGGPRGFF.